The 25 T cell receptor beta chains below come from one sample, sequenced in a study of CD4 T cells in relation to SARS-CoV-2 and coronaviruses (dated by TCRdb to about 2021). The protocol used for the library was the immunoSEQ multiplex PCR assay. The immuneACCESS repertoire file appears here via TCRdb, limited to in-frame rearrangements. These files lack a portion of the clones; in checked studies, under half of the deficit traces to unresolved V genes, and the cause of the others is not known. Within this sample are more than 25,000 clones, with 55% to 75% of them counted one time only. Roughly an eighth of the sample is in the top ten clones. These TCRs' antigens remain unknown. CD4+ T cells from unexposed donors were collected before the COVID-19 pandemic (2011-2018). Following 10 days of culture, the EasySep CD4+ T cell isolation kit was used to isolate CD4+ T cells. The sample taken for sequencing was CD4+ T cells from PBMCs, cultured in vitro. Every receptor here comes from a human donor in good health.

For the CDR3, the DNA is TGCGCCAGCAGCCAAGTAGGTAGCGGGAGCGATGAGCAGTTCTTC. This codes for CASSQVGSGSDEQFF. The J gene is TRBJ2-1, the V gene TRBV4-1; 9 nucleotides align to TRBD2. Germline CDR1 and CDR2: MGHRA and YSYEKL. CDR3 size: 15 residues. With 1 base clipped from V and 8 bases from J, the junction kept 6 bases outside the gene matches.

This clone was picked up one time. The CDR3 bases are TGTGCCAGCAGCTTGCCGGGACTAGCGGGGGGGACCGGGGAGCTGTTTTTT. Protein: CASSLPGLAGGTGELFF. The chain recombines TRBV5-4 with TRBJ2-2, with TRBD2 matching 16 bases. CDR1 SGHNT and CDR2 YYREEE come from the germline V gene (reference sequence). The CDR3 is 17 residues long. V was clipped by 1 base and J by 5 bases; unmatched bases: 2.

The gene calls are TRBV7-2 and TRBJ2-6, with D perhaps TRBD1 (9 bases). The CDR3 covers 18 residues. The germline CDR1 and CDR2 sequences are SGHTA and FQGNSA. V dropped 4 bases and J dropped 0 bases, with 16 bases sitting between them. The CDR3: CASSWGTGTSSGANVLTF. The CDR3 DNA reads as TGTGCCAGCAGCTGGGGGACAGGGACTAGCTCTGGGGCCAACGTCCTGACTTTC.

DNA of the CDR3: TGTGCCACCCGGGACCTATCCTCAGATACGCAGTATTTT. Its protein product is CATRDLSSDTQYF. V and J are TRBV10-3 and TRBJ2-3, with D perhaps TRBD1 or TRBD2 (5 bases each). This CDR3 is built from 13 residues. CDR1 ENHRY and CDR2 SYGVKD come from the germline V gene. Trimming left V 10 bases short and J 4 bases short, with 15 bases between.

This rearrangement joins TRBV6-5 to TRBJ2-3; possible D gene TRBD1, 5 bases. CDR1 is MNHEY and CDR2 is SVGAGI in the germline V gene. Trimming removed 5 bases at V and 1 base at J, with 10 bases between. The CDR3 sequence is 14 residues long. CDR3 bases: TGTGCCAGCAGTCCCTTGGGGCGCACAGATACGCAGTATTTT. It codes for CASSPLGRTDTQYF.

V gene TRBV7-2 combines with J gene TRBJ2-7, with D perhaps given as TRBD1 or TRBD2 (7 bases each). CDR1 and CDR2 from the germline V gene are SGHTA and FQGNSA. The CDR3 runs 15 residues. Trimming took 5 bases from V and 0 from J, leaving 14 bases between them. CDR3 protein: CASSPRGTNSYEQYF. CDR3 coding DNA: TGTGCCAGCAGCCCCAGGGGGACTAACTCCTACGAGCAGTACTTC.

This chain uses TRBV27 with TRBJ2-7; D is undetermined. Trimming took 0 bases from V and 2 from J, leaving 17 bases between them. The germline CDR1 and CDR2 sequences are MNHEY and SMNVEV (reference sequence). The CDR3 is 17 residues long. This CDR3 is CASSLSVPGFGPYEQYF. The CDR3 bases are TGTGCCAGCAGTTTATCGGTCCCGGGCTTTGGCCCCTACGAGCAGTACTTC.

Only one count was recorded for this clone. The chain links TRBV10-3 to TRBJ2-7; 9 nucleotides match TRBD1. Germline V gene data show CDR1 as ENHRY and CDR2 as SYGVKD. The CDR3 extends over 14 amino acids. J lost 3 bases, V lost 8 bases, and 8 bases had no gene match. Written as DNA, the CDR3 is TGTGCCATCGCAACCACAGGGGGCAACTACGAGCAGTACTTC. It codes for CAIATTGGNYEQYF.

This clone turned up a few times. This sequence joins TRBV4-1 and TRBJ1-2; no clear D gene. CDR1 is MGHRA and CDR2 is YSYEKL in the germline V gene. The V and J ends lost 1 base and 0 bases respectively, with 21 bases between them. This CDR3 is 19 amino acids long. Written as DNA, the CDR3 is TGCGCCAGCAGCCAAGGGTCATGGTTGAGAACGGCTTCTAACTATGGCTACACCTTC. It encodes CASSQGSWLRTASNYGYTF.

The chain uses TRBV4-1 and TRBJ2-5; tentatively, D is TRBD1 or TRBD2 (5 bases each). V dropped 3 bases and J dropped 7 bases, with 15 bases sitting between them. The CDR3 has 14 residues. Germline-derived CDR1 and CDR2 are MGHRA and YSYEKL. The CDR3 reads CASSHPGRSGTQYF. The CDR3 region has the DNA TGCGCCAGCAGCCACCCGGGACGATCCGGGACCCAGTACTTC.

The V call is TRBV27, the J call TRBJ1-3; the D is unclear. This CDR3 is 14 amino acids long. CDR1 and CDR2 (germline): MNHEY, SMNVEV (reference sequence). Trimming shortened V by 2 bases and J by 4 bases, and 9 bases separated the two germline ends. CDR3 loop: CASSLRAEGNTIYF. CDR3 sequence (DNA): TGTGCCAGCAGTTTAAGGGCAGAAGGAAACACCATATATTTT.

The rearrangement links TRBV19 to TRBJ1-2; D unclear. The V end lost 4 bases, the J end lost 0 bases, and 15 bases lay between the germline ends. CDR1 and CDR2 (germline): LNHDA, SQIVND (reference sequence). This CDR3 region has 16 residues. The CDR3 reads CASSSPRTAANYGYTF. The DNA for the CDR3 is TGTGCCAGTAGTAGCCCCCGGACGGCAGCTAACTATGGCTACACCTTC.

This chain joins TRBV5-1 and TRBJ2-3; 8 bases agree with TRBD2. CDR3 size: 13 residues. Germline values: CDR1 SGHRS, CDR2 YFSETQ. With 3 bases clipped from V and 6 bases from J, the junction kept 3 bases outside the gene matches. CDR3 in amino acids: CASSYGGEDTQYF. The DNA for the CDR3 is TGCGCCAGCAGCTACGGGGGGGAGGATACGCAGTATTTT.

This rearrangement joins TRBV6-2 or TRBV6-3 to TRBJ1-6; D is unresolved. Trimming took 2 bases from V and 8 from J, leaving 13 bases between them. The CDR3 sequence is 15 residues long. CDR1 is MNHEY and CDR2 is SVGEGT in the germline V gene. DNA for the CDR3: TGTGCCAGCAGTTACGAGGGTGATTTGGATTCACCCCTCCACTTT. Its protein is CASSYEGDLDSPLHF.

This rearrangement joins TRBV7-9 to TRBJ1-5; D not resolved. This CDR3 region has 14 residues. V lost 5 bases and J 9 bases, leaving 17 bases between the germline ends. Germline CDR1 SEHNR, CDR2 FQNEAQ (reference sequence). In DNA, the CDR3 is TGTGCCAGCAGCCCCACGGATGGGTTGGCGCCCCAGCATTTT. Translated: CASSPTDGLAPQHF.

The chain uses TRBV19 and TRBJ1-5; TRBD1 is a possible D gene (5 bases). Germline CDR1 reads LNHDA; CDR2 reads SQIVND (reference sequence). V lost 7 bases and J 0 bases, leaving 13 bases between the germline ends. CDR3 length equals 15 residues. CDR3 sequence reads: CASTAGGDSNQPQHF. The CDR3 region has the DNA TGTGCCAGTACCGCTGGGGGGGATAGCAATCAGCCCCAGCATTTT.

In this sample, this clone is large. This sequence joins TRBV29-1 and TRBJ2-4; 10 bases align to TRBD2. CDR1 and CDR2 from the germline V gene are SQVTM and ANQGSEA. The CDR3 is made up of 15 amino acids. The ends lost 5 bases at V and 3 bases at J; junction bases unmatched: 7. The CDR3 is CSVSLASGGKNIQYF. Written as DNA, the CDR3 is TGCAGCGTTTCTCTTGCTAGCGGGGGCAAAAACATTCAGTACTTC.

V gene TRBV12-3 or TRBV12-4 combines with J gene TRBJ1-1; 9 bases agree with TRBD1. V lost 6 bases and J lost 6; bases outside the gene matches: 5. The CDR3 spans 13 residues. CDR3 in amino acids: CASSRDRVAEAFF. For the CDR3, the DNA is TGTGCCAGCAGCCGGGACAGGGTGGCTGAAGCTTTCTTT.

This chain connects TRBV18 to TRBJ2-1; 10 bases align to TRBD2. The CDR3 runs 16 residues. Germline trimming cut 6 bases from V and 2 bases from J; bases unmatched to any gene: 7. Germline CDR1 reads KGHSH; CDR2 reads LQKENI. The CDR3 is CASSTVTSGAYNEQFF. The CDR3 nucleotides are TGTGCCAGCTCGACAGTTACTAGCGGGGCCTACAATGAGCAGTTCTTC.

The gene calls are TRBV6-5 and TRBJ2-3; a weak D match, TRBD2 (7 bases). CDR3 length equals 15 residues. Trimming cost V 6 bases and J 2 bases, with 15 bases left between them. The germline gives CDR1 MNHEY, CDR2 SVGAGI. The CDR3 here is CASSGGQGNTDTQYF. For the CDR3, the DNA is TGTGCCAGCAGCGGGGGGCAAGGGAACACAGATACGCAGTATTTT.

V is TRBV2 and J is TRBJ1-3; 11 bases are a match to TRBD1. The CDR3 length is 17 residues. Germline V gene data show CDR1 as SNHLY and CDR2 as FYNNEI. Trimming took 5 bases from V and 4 from J; bases not matched to a gene: 10. In nucleotides, the CDR3 is TGTGCCAGCAGTCCCCTCGGACAGGGGGCGCGGGGAAACACCATATATTTT. Translating gives CASSPLGQGARGNTIYF.

The chain employs TRBV24-1 and TRBJ2-3; 8 bases fit TRBD1. CDR1 and CDR2 (germline): KGHDR, SFDVKD. The CDR3 extends over 13 amino acids. Losses at the gene ends were 9 bases for V and 6 bases for J; bases not matched to a gene: 7. The CDR3 DNA is TGTGCCACCGGGGGGCAGGGGGCCGATACGCAGTATTTT. It encodes CATGGQGADTQYF.

The genes are TRBV10-1 and TRBJ2-2; no reliable D call. The CDR3 sequence is 13 residues long. V was cut by 3 bases and J by 7 bases, with 9 bases left in between. Per the germline V gene, CDR1 is WNHNN and CDR2 is SYGVQD (reference sequence). In nucleotides, the CDR3 is TGCGCCAGCAGTGAAGGACGGATCGGGGAGCTGTTTTTT. Translation gives CASSEGRIGELFF.

This clone showed up just once. This sequence joins TRBV5-4 and TRBJ2-5, with a possible D match to TRBD2 (6 bases). Germline CDR1 reads SGHNT; CDR2 reads YYREEE (reference sequence). The CDR3 length is 15 residues. The V end lost 4 bases, the J end lost 2 bases, and 15 bases lay between the germline ends. Written as DNA, the CDR3 is TGTGCCAGCAGCCCTGCGGCGGGGCCTCAAGAGACCCAGTACTTC. Encoded protein: CASSPAAGPQETQYF.

This clone has only a few counts. This sequence joins TRBV5-1 and TRBJ2-2, with D possibly TRBD2 on 5 matching bases. This CDR3 spans 16 amino acids. Germline V gene sequence: CDR1 SGHRS, CDR2 YFSETQ. With 1 base removed from V and 6 bases from J, the gap between germline ends came to 16 bases. Here the CDR3 reads CASSLSGGFLAGELFF. CDR3 bases: TGCGCCAGCAGCTTGTCCGGAGGTTTTCTGGCCGGGGAGCTGTTTTTT. Together with reference TRBV5-1 and TRBJ2-2, the CDR3 gives the full variable domain: KAGVTQTPRYLIKTRGQQVTLSCSPISGHRSVSWYQQTPGQGLQFLFEYFSETQRNKGNFPGRFSGRQFSNSRSEMNVSTLELGDSALYLCASSLSGGFLAGELFFGEGSRLTVL.